The sample holds a few counts of the clone carrying this T cell receptor beta chain. Its antigen remains unidentified. The sample comes from a study of cytomegalovirus exposure and HLA in healthy donors. Findings of the study overall: TCR beta chains numbering 164 were designated cytomegalovirus-associated. Most TCRs appeared rarely, but some public TCRs recurred in many donors.

The donors comprised healthy bone marrow donors. Primers: 60 Vbeta forward and 13 Jbeta reverse. The protocol was immunoSEQ multiplex PCR, while the TCRdb copy is restricted to in-frame clones and leaves out a portion. The top ten clones hold 3% to 3.5% of a sample with about 96,000 clones, 64% of them seen once. The sequenced sample was PBMCs. This clonotype was sampled from a man between 60 and 70 years old in good health and CMV-seronegative.

CDR3 amino acids: CASSQPDRPNEKLFF. Written as DNA, the CDR3 is TGCGCCAGCAGCCAGCCGGACAGGCCTAATGAAAAACTGTTTTTT. The chain links TRBV4-3 to TRBJ1-4; 7 bases line up with TRBD1. Losses at the gene ends were 3 bases for V and 3 bases for J; bases not matched to a gene: 4. The CDR3 consists of 15 residues. Germline V gene data show CDR1 as LGHNA and CDR2 as YSLEER.